This is a list of T cell receptor beta chains from one sample in a study of cytomegalovirus exposure and HLA in healthy donors. Generated by immunoSEQ multiplex PCR, the TCRdb table keeps only in-frame clones and is missing some. The sample lists approximately 140,000 clones; around 88% were seen once. The specimen was PBMCs. The receptor source for this set is a woman aged 18-35 years in good health and CMV-seropositive. CDR3s include the opening cysteine and the closing phenylalanine or tryptophan. The D gene is left open where the match is weak. Only part of the rows carry a size: once, few, many, or a class if the clone is expanded.

cdr3_nt	cdr3_aa	clone_size	d_call	cdr3_length	v_call	j_call
TGTGCCAGCAGTTTTAGGGGAAGGGAGCAGTTCTTC	CASSFRGREQFF	-	-	12	TRBV28	TRBJ2-1
TGTGCCAGCAGTTCCACCTACGAGCAGTACTTC	CASSSTYEQYF	once	-	11	TRBV27	TRBJ2-7
TGTGCCAGTAGGATCGCGGGCAGGGGCAACTATGGCTACACCTTC	CASRIAGRGNYGYTF	-	-	15	TRBV19	TRBJ1-2
TGTGCCAGCAGTTCGGGAGGGACCTATAATTCACCCCTCCACTTT	CASSSGGTYNSPLHF	-	-	15	TRBV6-5	TRBJ1-6
TGTGCCAGCAGCGCCGGACAGGGGGTCTACAATGAGCAGTTCTTC	CASSAGQGVYNEQFF	-	TRBD1	15	TRBV7-9	TRBJ2-1
TGTGCCAGCAGCAAAGTTCAGGACTACCTGGAGGAGACCCAGTACTTC	CASSKVQDYLEETQYF	-	-	16	TRBV21-1	TRBJ2-5
TGCGCCAGCAGCTTCCCAGATTATAATTCACCCCTCCACTTT	CASSFPDYNSPLHF	-	-	14	TRBV5-1	TRBJ1-6
TGTGCCAGCAGCTCTTCAGGGGCAGACGAAAAACTGTTTTTT	CASSSSGADEKLFF	-	-	14	TRBV7-9	TRBJ1-4
TGTGCCAGCAGTTTCGGTCCAGGACAAAGTTACAATGAGCAGTTCTTC	CASSFGPGQSYNEQFF	-	-	16	TRBV28	TRBJ2-1
TGTGCCAGCAGCACCGATCCGAGTTTCGATCAGCCCCAGCATTTT	CASSTDPSFDQPQHF	-	-	15	TRBV9	TRBJ1-5
TGTGCCAGCAGTACAGGGGGCTGGGACACTGAAGCTTTCTTT	CASSTGGWDTEAFF	-	TRBD1	14	TRBV6-1	TRBJ1-1
TGTGCCATCAGTCCGGGACTAGCGAGGGATACGCAGTATTTT	CAISPGLARDTQYF	-	TRBD2	14	TRBV10-3	TRBJ2-3
TGTGCCAGCAGCTTTACAGGGAGCCAAGAGACCCAGTACTTC	CASSFTGSQETQYF	-	-	14	TRBV5-5	TRBJ2-5
TGCGCCAGCAGTACGACCGGGGGGTGGACTGAAGCTTTCTTT	CASSTTGGWTEAFF	-	-	14	TRBV4-3	TRBJ1-1
TGTGCCACCAGTCAGGGGATGAACACTGAAGCTTTCTTT	CATSQGMNTEAFF	-	-	13	TRBV15	TRBJ1-1
TGTGCCAGCTCAGGAACAGTCATCACAGATACGCAGTATTTT	CASSGTVITDTQYF	-	-	14	TRBV18	TRBJ2-3
TGTGCCAGCAGCCCCGAGACAGGACCCGGGGAGCTGTTTTTT	CASSPETGPGELFF	-	-	14	TRBV11-2	TRBJ2-2
TGTGCCAGCAGCTTCGGGGCGGGACTAGCGGTTTACGAGCAGTACTTC	CASSFGAGLAVYEQYF	-	TRBD2	16	TRBV7-2	TRBJ2-7
TGTGCCAGCAGCTTGGGCAGGGGTTTAGATACGCAGTATTTT	CASSLGRGLDTQYF	few	-	14	TRBV5-4	TRBJ2-3
TGCGCCAGCAGCCCTACTCTAGCGGGAGGGGGAAATGAGCAGTTCTTC	CASSPTLAGGGNEQFF	-	TRBD2	16	TRBV5-1	TRBJ2-1
TGTGCCAGCAGTTTAAGCCCCCCGACAGGCCGTAGCACAGATACGCAGTATTTT	CASSLSPPTGRSTDTQYF	-	-	18	TRBV28	TRBJ2-3
TGTGCCAGCAGCTTTGAGACAGGACCGCGGGATGGCTACACCTTC	CASSFETGPRDGYTF	-	-	15	TRBV5-1	TRBJ1-2
TGTGCCAGTAGCATAACTCCCCGGGACAGCTACGAGCAGTACTTC	CASSITPRDSYEQYF	-	TRBD1	15	TRBV19	TRBJ2-7
TGTGCCAGCTCCGGGACAGGGGACAATGAGCAGTTCTTC	CASSGTGDNEQFF	-	TRBD1	13	TRBV18	TRBJ2-1
TGTGCCAGCAGTGAATATGTCGGGGGGGGCTTCTCCTACGAGCAGTACTTC	CASSEYVGGGFSYEQYF	-	TRBD2	17	TRBV6-1	TRBJ2-7
TGTGCCAGCTCACCACCGAGCCGGGGTCGCACCGGGGAGCTGTTTTTT	CASSPPSRGRTGELFF	-	-	16	TRBV18	TRBJ2-2
TGTGCCAGCAGTGAAAGTAGTAGCGGGAAGACTCTGTACTTC	CASSESSSGKTLYF	once	TRBD2	14	TRBV2	TRBJ2-4
TGCGCCAGCAGCCAAGATATAGAAGAGACCCAGTACTTC	CASSQDIEETQYF	-	-	13	TRBV4-1	TRBJ2-5
TGCAGCGCTACAGGGTACTCCAACGGGGAGCTGTTTTTT	CSATGYSNGELFF	-	-	13	TRBV29-1	TRBJ2-2
TGCGCCAGCAGCCAAGAATATGCGGATTCACCCCTCCACTTT	CASSQEYADSPLHF	few	-	14	TRBV4-3	TRBJ1-6
TGTGCCAGCAGCGTAGTACCCGCAGGCCGAGAGACCCAGTACTTC	CASSVVPAGRETQYF	-	-	15	TRBV9	TRBJ2-5
TGTGCCAGCAGATTAGGACAGGGTGATTCACCCCTCCACTTT	CASRLGQGDSPLHF	-	TRBD1	14	TRBV6-5	TRBJ1-6